The 5 T cell receptor beta chains below all came from one sample that was sequenced in a study of neurological immune-mediated disorders. One entry per CDR3 protein, called by TCRdb with MiXCR from the 5' RACE reads. The repertoire has 60,000 to 85,000 distinct CDR3 sequences, just over 5% of them found once; the top ten carry around 2.3%. Specimen: PBMCs. These receptors originate from a woman in her 30s with multiple sclerosis.

This clonotype was picked up many times. The chain carries TRBV20-1 and TRBJ2-7; no firm D call. The CDR3 spans 16 residues. CDR1 and CDR2 from the germline V gene are DFQATT and SNEGSKA (reference sequence). V was clipped by 3 bases and J by 7 bases, with 25 bases between them. CDR3 in DNA: TGCAGTGCTAGTAGGCCGCGGCTGCCCCCCTGGGGTGAGCAGTACTTC. The encoded protein is CSASRPRLPPWGEQYF.

The V gene is TRBV12-3 or TRBV12-4, the J gene TRBJ1-3; D ambiguous. This CDR3 is built from 12 residues. V was trimmed by 5 bases and J by 10 bases, leaving 12 bases between them. CDR3 nucleotide sequence: TGTGCCAGCAGTCCGACGGTTGTGACCATATATTTT. Translated: CASSPTVVTIYF.

This clonotype showed up just a few times. The chain links TRBV18 to TRBJ1-2, with D perhaps matching TRBD1 (6 bases). This CDR3 region has 15 residues. From germline, CDR1 is KGHSH and CDR2 LQKENI. V was cut by 6 bases and J by 2 bases, with 16 bases left in between. In nucleotides, the CDR3 is TGTGCCAGCTCCCAGGCACCGGGACACAACTATGGCTACACCTTC. Translating gives CASSQAPGHNYGYTF.

This clonotype occurred many times. CDR3 in DNA: TGTGCCAGCAGTTTAGGGTCAGGGACAGAGACCCAGTACTTC. It translates to CASSLGSGTETQYF. The chain joins TRBV27 to TRBJ2-5; D possibly uses TRBD1 or TRBD2 (5 bases each). The CDR3 totals 14 residues. Germline V CDR1 and CDR2: MNHEY, SMNVEV (reference sequence). Trimming removed 2 bases from V and 4 bases from J, with 11 bases in between.

This clonotype was seen many times. The chain recombines TRBV6-5 with TRBJ1-6, with D unclear. Trimming stripped 8 bases from V and 10 bases from J, with 15 bases between. CDR3 length equals 13 residues. Germline CDR1 and CDR2: MNHEY and SVGAGI. CDR3: CASRVYGVSPLHF. CDR3 nucleotide sequence: TGTGCCAGCCGCGTTTACGGGGTCTCACCCCTCCACTTT.